Presented here are 22 T cell receptor beta chains from one specimen sequenced in a study of shared clonotypes between healthy human individuals. Sequencing was performed with immunoSEQ multiplex PCR; in TCRdb, only in-frame clones are kept and a portion is missing. The table shows about 380,000 clones, with about 96% occurring only once. Material for sequencing was memory CD8+ T cells sorted from blood. Described subset: CD45RO+ cells pooled with CCR7-negative TemRA cells. Receptors originate from a man aged 25-40 years in good health.

This clone has just a few counts. Other nucleotide sequences in the sample specify the same CDR3. The genes are TRBV20-1 and TRBJ2-1, with D unresolved. The CDR3 covers 10 residues. Deletions cut 0 bases from V and 6 bases from J, with 0 bases between. The V gene's germline CDR1 is DFQATT and CDR2 SNEGSKA (reference sequence). The CDR3 here is CSARDNEQFF. CDR3 DNA: TGCAGTGCTAGAGACAATGAGCAGTTCTTC.

In nucleotides, the CDR3 is TGTGCCAGCAGCCACGGCGGGACTATTTACGAGCAGTACTTC. It yields the protein CASSHGGTIYEQYF. The genes are TRBV14 and TRBJ2-7, with 7 bases fitting TRBD2. The length of the CDR3 is 14 residues. The V gene's germline CDR1 is SGHDN and CDR2 FVKESK. V shed 3 bases and J 4 bases; nucleotides not matched to a gene: 6.

The chain employs TRBV11-2 and TRBJ1-4; TRBD1 aligns across 9 bases. V dropped 5 bases and J dropped 5; count of bases not matched to a gene: 6. The CDR3 length is 15 residues. CDR1 and CDR2 from the germline V gene are SGHAT and FQNNGV. The CDR3 here is CASSASGTGNEKLFF. The CDR3 coding sequence is TGTGCCAGCAGCGCCTCCGGGACAGGGAATGAAAAACTGTTTTTT.

A remark on this clone: Different DNA sequences within this sample yield the same CDR3. CDR3 region: CSVGTGISYEQYF. CDR3 in DNA: TGCAGCGTTGGGACAGGAATCTCCTACGAGCAGTACTTC. V usage is TRBV29-1 and J usage is TRBJ2-7; TRBD1 agrees at 7 bases. With 4 bases clipped from V and 0 bases from J, the junction kept 3 bases outside the gene matches. The germline V gene encodes CDR1 SQVTM and CDR2 ANQGSEA. The CDR3 consists of 13 residues.

The gene calls are TRBV7-9 and TRBJ2-2; unclear D gene. Germline CDR1 SEHNR, CDR2 FQNEAQ (reference sequence). V dropped 5 bases and J dropped 9 bases, with 19 bases sitting between them. This CDR3 is built from 15 residues. DNA of the CDR3: TGTGCCAGCAGCCTAATATGGAAGGCCCCCCGGGAGCTGTTTTTT. Protein product: CASSLIWKAPRELFF.

The J gene is TRBJ1-2, the V gene TRBV27, with 8 nucleotides matching TRBD1. The CDR3 runs to 13 residues. Germline V gives CDR1 MNHEY, CDR2 SMNVEV (reference sequence). V lost 8 bases and J lost 8; bases outside the gene matches: 10. The CDR3 loop is CASGNRGVTGYTF. The CDR3 bases are TGTGCCAGCGGGAACAGGGGGGTAACCGGCTACACCTTC.

The CDR3 protein is CASSLLGATYNEQFF. The CDR3 coding sequence is TGTGCCAGCAGCTTACTGGGGGCTACCTACAATGAGCAGTTCTTC. This chain connects TRBV7-3 to TRBJ2-1, with D tentatively TRBD1 (6 bases). CDR3 size: 15 residues. Germline V CDR1 and CDR2: SGHTA, FQGTGA. Deletions cut 2 bases from V and 2 bases from J, with 10 bases between. Full variable domain (remainder filled in from reference TRBV7-3 and TRBJ2-1): GAGVSQTPSNKVTEKGKYVELRCDPISGHTALYWYRQSLGQGPEFLIYFQGTGAADDSGLPNDRFFAVRPEGSVSTLKIQRTERGDSAVYLCASSLLGATYNEQFFGPGTRLTVL.

This chain connects TRBV19 to TRBJ1-2; tentatively, D is TRBD1 (5 bases). V was pared by 4 bases and J by 7 bases, with 22 bases between. The CDR3 contains 16 residues. Per the germline V gene, CDR1 is LNHDA and CDR2 is SQIVND (reference sequence). CDR3 in DNA: TGTGCCAGTAGTACGGACGCTCAGGGATACGCTAGTGGCTACACCTTC. Amino acids: CASSTDAQGYASGYTF.

The rearrangement links TRBV5-5 to TRBJ2-1, with TRBD1 identical over 9 bases. Trimming at V came to 4 bases and at J to 9 bases, leaving 11 bases not matched to a gene. The CDR3 loop spans 15 amino acids. Germline CDR1 SGHKS, CDR2 YYEKEE (reference sequence). CDR3 in amino acids: CASSPTGTGWSEQFF. The CDR3 coding sequence is TGTGCCAGCAGCCCCACCGGGACAGGGTGGAGTGAGCAGTTCTTC.

This chain connects TRBV7-2 to TRBJ2-5; TRBD2 aligns across 8 bases. Trimming cost V 1 base and J 7 bases; bases outside gene matches: 17. Germline V gene data show CDR1 as SGHTA and CDR2 as FQGNSA. The CDR3 length is 18 residues. The CDR3 region has the DNA TGTGCCAGCAGCTTAGTTTGGGAGCAGCGGGAGCCCAAAGGGACCCAGTACTTC. This gives the protein CASSLVWEQREPKGTQYF.

This clone appeared a single time. CDR3 bases: TGCGCCAGCAGCCATGGAGGGATTACCGGGGAGCTGTTTTTT. This encodes CASSHGGITGELFF. The chain is built from TRBV4-1 and TRBJ2-2; D possibly corresponds to TRBD2 (6 bases). The CDR3 covers 14 residues. V shed 3 bases and J shed 5 bases, with 10 bases lying between them. Germline V lookup: CDR1 MGHRA, CDR2 YSYEKL.

V usage is TRBV30 and J usage is TRBJ2-2; 12 positions agree with TRBD2. Germline CDR1 reads GTSNPN; CDR2 reads SVGIG (reference sequence). CDR3 size: 19 residues. V shed 1 base, J shed 0 bases, and the junction held 9 bases outside the gene matches. CDR3 coding DNA: TGTGCCTGGAGTGGGGCGAGGACTAGCGGGGCGGCGAACACCGGGGAGCTGTTTTTT. This translates into CAWSGARTSGAANTGELFF. Combining the CDR3 with reference TRBV30 and TRBJ2-2 gives the whole variable domain SQTIHQWPATLVQPVGSPLSLECTVEGTSNPNLYWYRQAAGRGLQLLFYSVGIGQISSEVPQNLSASRPQDRQFILSSKKLLLSDSGFYLCAWSGARTSGAANTGELFFGEGSRLTVL.

This chain connects TRBV9 to TRBJ2-3; D gene unclear. This CDR3 has 14 amino acids. The V gene's germline CDR1 is SGDLS and CDR2 YYNGEE. V was clipped by 4 bases and J by 3 bases, with 12 bases between them. CDR3 coding DNA: TGTGCCAGCAGCCCACGGACCGGGACAGATACGCAGTATTTT. This translates into CASSPRTGTDTQYF.

Comments on this clone: Other nucleotide sequences from this sample produce the same CDR3. V is TRBV30 and J is TRBJ2-7; D is possibly TRBD1 or TRBD2 (5 bases each). The CDR3 loop spans 13 amino acids. Germline V gives CDR1 GTSNPN, CDR2 SVGIG (reference sequence). V lost 3 bases and J lost 2, with 11 bases in between. The CDR3 sequence: CAWSVQGPYEQYF. The DNA for the CDR3 is TGTGCCTGGAGCGTCCAGGGACCCTACGAGCAGTACTTC.

V usage is TRBV19 and J usage is TRBJ1-5, with D unclear. V lost 7 bases and J lost 0, with 10 bases in between. This CDR3 is built from 14 residues. Germline V gene lookup returns CDR1 LNHDA and CDR2 SQIVND (reference sequence). CDR3 coding DNA: TGTGCCAGTACCCCAGGCGATAGCAATCAGCCCCAGCATTTT. Its protein product is CASTPGDSNQPQHF.

In this sample, this clone turned up once. At one of its ends the junction is not consistent with the germline gene, which may arise from a read error. The rearrangement joins TRBV7-7 to TRBJ1-1, with D perhaps TRBD1 (5 bases). This CDR3 spans 13 amino acids. CDR1 and CDR2 (germline): SSHAT, FNYEAQ (reference sequence). This chain's CDR3 is CASSLVAGGEAFF. In nucleotides, the CDR3 is TGTGCTAGCAGCTTAGTAGCCGGGGGTGAAGCTTTCTTT.

The chain is built from TRBV28 and TRBJ1-4; a possible D gene is TRBD1 (5 bases). Deletions cut 2 bases from V and 7 bases from J, with 11 bases between. The CDR3 totals 14 residues. Germline V gene data show CDR1 as MDHEN and CDR2 as SYDVKM. The CDR3, as DNA: TGTGCCAGCAGTTTACCGGGGGTTGCTGAAAAACTGTTTTTT. Protein sequence: CASSLPGVAEKLFF.

The V call is TRBV30, the J call TRBJ1-2; D is uncertain. CDR3 length: 13 residues. The germline gives CDR1 GTSNPN, CDR2 SVGIG (reference sequence). Deletions cut 2 bases from V and 6 bases from J, with 13 bases between. CDR3 sequence reads: CAWSNLALNGYTF. The CDR3 nucleotides are TGTGCCTGGAGTAATCTGGCCCTAAATGGCTACACCTTC.

This clone was seen a few times. The chain is built from TRBV28 and TRBJ2-2; maybe TRBD2 (7 bases). Germline loops: CDR1 MDHEN, CDR2 SYDVKM. V dropped 4 bases and J dropped 6 bases, with 18 bases sitting between them. This CDR3 is 16 amino acids long. The CDR3: CASSSQLRGGPGELFF. For the CDR3, the DNA is TGTGCCAGCAGTTCCCAACTGAGGGGGGGTCCCGGGGAGCTGTTTTTT.

This clone has just one count. The chain joins TRBV5-6 to TRBJ1-2; TRBD1 might be the D (5 bases). Looked up from germline, CDR1 is SGHDT and CDR2 is YYEEEE. This CDR3 spans 11 amino acids. V was pared by 1 base and J by 7 bases, with 5 bases between. CDR3 sequence (DNA): TGTGCCAGCAGCTTGCAGGGTGGCTACACCTTC. Translated, it gives CASSLQGGYTF.

V gene TRBV6-1 combines with J gene TRBJ1-5; possible D gene TRBD1, 5 bases. This CDR3 has 14 residues. Deletions cut 10 bases from V and 4 bases from J, with 17 bases between. Germline CDR1 MNHNS, CDR2 SASEGT. The CDR3: CATGTERWNQPQHF. In DNA, the CDR3 is TGTGCCACCGGGACGGAGCGTTGGAATCAGCCCCAGCATTTT.

This chain uses TRBV5-4 with TRBJ2-7, with D perhaps TRBD2 (5 bases). Trimming removed 3 bases at V and 2 bases at J, with 15 bases between. The CDR3 contains 15 residues. The germline V gene encodes CDR1 SGHNT and CDR2 YYREEE (reference sequence). CDR3 in DNA: TGTGCCAGCAGCTCACGCGAGGACGGGACCTACGAGCAGTACTTC. This sequence encodes CASSSREDGTYEQYF.